Below, 26 T cell receptor beta chains from the same sample are listed, as sequenced in a study of T cells after yellow fever vaccination. TCRdb analysed the 5' RACE reads with MiXCR anew, one entry per CDR3 protein. This sample yields about 300,000 distinct CDR3 sequences, of which around 4.1% are seen a single time; approximately 24% belongs to the top ten. The specimen comprised PBMCs, sampled 5 days after the yellow fever booster vaccination. These receptors all come from a man younger than 35 who received the YFV17D yellow fever vaccine.

This sequence joins TRBV5-4 and TRBJ2-5; TRBD2 aligns across 12 bases. The CDR3 sequence is 17 residues long. Germline CDR1 reads SGHNT; CDR2 reads YYREEE (reference sequence). V was clipped by 1 base and J by 1 base; unmatched bases: 5. CDR3 amino acids: CASSLYTLAGGQETQYF. CDR3 nucleotide sequence: TGTGCCAGCAGCTTGTACACACTAGCGGGGGGCCAAGAGACCCAGTACTTC.

This clonotype was observed a handful of times. The chain uses TRBV6-5 and TRBJ1-1; TRBD1 might be the D (5 bases). V lost 2 bases, J lost 4 bases, and 11 bases lay in between. This CDR3 is built from 14 residues. From germline, CDR1 is MNHEY and CDR2 SVGAGI. The CDR3, as DNA: TGTGCCAGCAGTTACCAGGGCTATGTCACTGAAGCTTTCTTT. Translated: CASSYQGYVTEAFF.

This clonotype was counted many times. The J gene is TRBJ2-3, the V gene TRBV6-4; 7 bases align to TRBD1. The CDR3 is 14 residues long. V was pared by 2 bases and J by 4 bases, with 3 bases of the junction left unmatched. The germline V gene encodes CDR1 MRHNA and CDR2 SNTAGT. Here the CDR3 DNA reads TGTGCCAGCAGTGACGGGACAGCCTCAGATACGCAGTATTTT. It translates to CASSDGTASDTQYF.

This clonotype was recorded many times. The CDR3 DNA reads as TGTGCCAGCACCCTTACAGGGATCCACGAGCAGTACTTC. It yields the protein CASTLTGIHEQYF. This chain uses TRBV12-3 or TRBV12-4 with TRBJ2-7; maybe TRBD1 (6 bases). Between the trimmed V and J ends, which lost 7 bases and 5 bases, there was a span of 15 bases. This CDR3 region has 13 residues.

At least ten counts were recorded for this clonotype. V gene TRBV7-2 combines with J gene TRBJ2-3; no definite D call. From germline, CDR1 is SGHTA and CDR2 FQGNSA. This CDR3 has 14 amino acids. Between the trimmed V and J ends, which lost 4 bases and 1 base, there was a span of 9 bases. The CDR3 DNA reads TGTGCCAGCAGCTCCATCTCGGGCACAGATACGCAGTATTTT. Translation gives CASSSISGTDTQYF.

This clonotype was observed a handful of times. This chain links TRBV13 with TRBJ1-2; a possible D gene is TRBD1 (6 bases). The CDR3 totals 14 residues. Deletions cut 5 bases from V and 0 bases from J, with 10 bases between. The germline gives CDR1 PRHDT, CDR2 FYEKMQ (reference sequence). Here the CDR3 DNA reads TGTGCCAGCAGCCGACAGGTAGCTAACTATGGCTACACCTTC. Translated, it gives CASSRQVANYGYTF.

This clonotype occurred many times. The chain couples TRBV7-2 to TRBJ2-5; tentative D call: TRBD1 (5 bases). This CDR3 contains 16 residues. In germline, CDR1 is SGHTA, CDR2 FQGNSA. V dropped 5 bases and J dropped 0 bases, with 16 bases sitting between them. CDR3 nucleotide sequence: TGTGCCAGCAGCCCCCGCAGGGATAACTACCAAGAGACCCAGTACTTC. It yields the protein CASSPRRDNYQETQYF.

The genes are TRBV6-5 and TRBJ1-2, with no clear D. V dropped 4 bases and J dropped 6 bases, with 15 bases sitting between them. The CDR3 consists of 14 residues. Germline loops: CDR1 MNHEY, CDR2 SVGAGI. The CDR3 region is CASSFLGFSDGYTF. The CDR3 DNA reads as TGTGCCAGCAGTTTCCTCGGTTTCAGTGATGGCTACACCTTC.

At least ten counts were recorded for this clonotype. J is TRBJ2-1 and V is TRBV20-1, with 9 positions matching TRBD1. Germline CDR1 DFQATT, CDR2 SNEGSKA (reference sequence). The J segment lost 4 bases and the V segment lost 8 bases, leaving 3 bases of the junction unmatched. This CDR3 is built from 12 residues. The CDR3 loop reads CSRTGVYNEQFF. The CDR3 DNA reads as TGCAGTCGGACAGGGGTATACAATGAGCAGTTCTTC.

This clonotype was counted at least ten times. This CDR3 reads CATSRDLETQYF. The CDR3 DNA is TGTGCCACCAGCAGAGATTTGGAGACCCAGTACTTC. This chain links TRBV15 with TRBJ2-5, with D uncertain. The germline V gene encodes CDR1 LNHNV and CDR2 YYDKDF (reference sequence). The CDR3 consists of 12 residues. The V end lost 0 bases, the J end lost 5 bases, and 4 bases lay between the germline ends.

This clonotype has more than one count but fewer than ten. The chain is built from TRBV11-2 and TRBJ2-7; 7 nucleotides agree with TRBD2. The CDR3 covers 14 residues. From germline, CDR1 is SGHAT and CDR2 FQNNGV. After removal of 1 base from V and 5 bases from J, the junction contained 5 bases not matched to a gene. The CDR3: CASSLVRELDEQYF. The CDR3 DNA reads as TGTGCCAGCAGCTTAGTGCGGGAGCTGGACGAGCAGTACTTC.

This clonotype was counted between two and nine times. This chain joins TRBV21-1 and TRBJ2-5; no DNA check was done on the table's D call, TRBD1. TRBV21-1 is classified as a pseudogene. This CDR3 spans 15 amino acids. The CDR3 nucleotides are TGTGCCAGCAGCAAAAATCCTGACAGGGTAAAGACCCAGTACTTC. It translates to CASSKNPDRVKTQYF.

This clonotype occurred a few times. The chain carries TRBV7-2 and TRBJ2-5; D possibly corresponds to TRBD2 (5 bases). Trimming took 5 bases from V and 7 from J, leaving 20 bases between them. The CDR3 is made up of 15 amino acids. In germline, CDR1 is SGHTA, CDR2 FQGNSA. Here the CDR3 reads CASSPRVPEGGTQYF. Here the CDR3 DNA reads TGTGCCAGCAGCCCGAGGGTCCCCGAGGGCGGGACCCAGTACTTC.

This clonotype was counted many times. CDR3 protein: CASSRQGGVYQETQYF. Written as DNA, the CDR3 is TGTGCCAGCAGCCGACAGGGCGGGGTTTATCAAGAGACCCAGTACTTC. This rearrangement joins TRBV4-2 to TRBJ2-5, with D perhaps TRBD1 (7 bases). V shed 4 bases and J shed 2 bases, with 17 bases lying between them. Germline values: CDR1 LGHNA, CDR2 YNFKEQ. The CDR3 loop spans 16 amino acids.

The chain recombines TRBV12-3 or TRBV12-4 with TRBJ2-5; D may be TRBD1 or TRBD2 (6 bases each). The V and J ends lost 3 bases and 4 bases respectively, with 15 bases between them. The CDR3 totals 15 residues. In DNA, the CDR3 is TGTGCCAGCAGTTTCCAAGGGGGGCGAGGAGAGACCCAGTACTTC. Protein sequence: CASSFQGGRGETQYF.

The CDR3 nucleotides are TGTGCCAGCAGCTTCTTCGTGCGACAGGGGGAAGAGACCCAGTACTTC. Amino acids: CASSFFVRQGEETQYF. V gene TRBV7-9 combines with J gene TRBJ2-5; 9 nucleotides agree with TRBD1. CDR3 length: 16 residues. Unmatched junction bases numbered 8, after V lost 3 bases and J lost 3 bases. Germline V lookup: CDR1 SEHNR, CDR2 FQNEAQ (reference sequence).

In its sample, this clonotype was seen many times. The genes are TRBV30 and TRBJ2-2; perhaps TRBD1 as D (6 bases). The CDR3 is 14 amino acids. From germline, CDR1 is GTSNPN and CDR2 SVGIG (reference sequence). The V gene lost 4 bases and the J gene lost 2 bases, with 11 bases spanning the gap. CDR3 region: CAWNSGANTGELFF. The CDR3 DNA reads TGTGCCTGGAATTCAGGGGCCAACACCGGGGAGCTGTTTTTT.

This clonotype has ten or more counts. The chain combines TRBV4-3 with TRBJ1-2, with D uncertain. The CDR3 runs to 13 residues. The V gene's germline CDR1 is LGHNA and CDR2 YSLEER. V was pared by 0 bases and J by 8 bases, with 10 bases between. The CDR3 bases are TGCGCCAGCAGCCAAGAGCCCGGGGAAGGCTACACCTTC. Protein product: CASSQEPGEGYTF.

The chain recombines TRBV20-1 with TRBJ2-1, with D unclear. CDR3 length: 15 amino acids. V was pared by 4 bases and J by 0 bases, with 13 bases between. Germline V gene sequence: CDR1 DFQATT, CDR2 SNEGSKA (reference sequence). This chain's CDR3 is CSAKPEKSSYNEQFF. The CDR3 DNA sequence: TGCAGTGCTAAGCCCGAGAAGAGCTCCTACAATGAGCAGTTCTTC.

This clonotype has only a few counts. The chain carries TRBV14 and TRBJ2-7; D unresolved. The CDR3 totals 12 residues. V was shortened by 5 bases and J by 3 bases, with 8 bases between the two germline ends. Germline lookup yields CDR1 SGHDN and CDR2 FVKESK. CDR3 in amino acids: CASSGLNYEQYF. In DNA form, the CDR3 reads TGTGCCAGCAGCGGCCTAAACTACGAGCAGTACTTC.

This clonotype has at least ten counts. The rearrangement joins TRBV18 to TRBJ2-5; D gene unclear. The germline V gene encodes CDR1 KGHSH and CDR2 LQKENI. Trimming cost V 3 bases and J 2 bases, with 4 bases left between them. There are 12 residues in the CDR3. CDR3 in amino acids: CASSPEQETQYF. In nucleotides, the CDR3 is TGTGCCAGCTCACCGGAACAAGAGACCCAGTACTTC.

This clonotype showed up many times. The chain is built from TRBV20-1 and TRBJ2-5; 7 bases are a match to TRBD2. V lost 6 bases, J lost 2 bases, and 9 bases stayed unmatched. The CDR3 totals 14 residues. Germline assignment: CDR1 DFQATT and CDR2 SNEGSKA (reference sequence). DNA for the CDR3: TGCAGTGCCCCCCGGGCGGGGGAGCAAGAGACCCAGTACTTC. Translating it yields CSAPRAGEQETQYF.

This clonotype was seen a few times. The chain is built from TRBV28 and TRBJ2-7; D may be TRBD2 (5 bases). V lost 1 base, J lost 3 bases, and 16 bases lay in between. Germline V gives CDR1 MDHEN, CDR2 SYDVKM. The CDR3 has 16 residues. The CDR3 DNA reads TGTGCCAGCAGTTTATATCCGGGGTCCTCGGGCTACGAGCAGTACGTC. Translation: CASSLYPGSSGYEQYV.

This clonotype was seen at least ten times. This chain uses TRBV20-1 with TRBJ2-2; D gene unclear. Germline V gives CDR1 DFQATT, CDR2 SNEGSKA (reference sequence). This CDR3 comprises 13 residues. The V end lost 3 bases, the J end lost 3 bases, and 8 bases lay between the germline ends. CDR3 sequence reads: CSASRQDTGELFF. Here the CDR3 DNA reads TGCAGTGCTAGCCGGCAGGACACCGGGGAGCTGTTTTTT.

This clonotype was recorded a few times. This CDR3 is CANHGVPMNDEQFF. CDR3 DNA: TGCGCCAACCACGGGGTCCCAATGAACGATGAGCAGTTCTTC. This chain links TRBV5-1 with TRBJ2-1, with D maybe TRBD2 (5 bases). The V gene's germline CDR1 is SGHRS and CDR2 YFSETQ. With 9 bases removed from V and 8 bases from J, the gap between germline ends came to 21 bases. The CDR3 contains 14 residues.

This clonotype showed up just a few times. The CDR3: CASSNRDRENTGELFF. As DNA, the CDR3 is TGTGCCAGCAGCAACCGGGACAGGGAAAACACCGGGGAGCTGTTTTTT. V gene TRBV13 combines with J gene TRBJ2-2; 9 nucleotides match TRBD1. This CDR3 has 16 residues. With V trimmed by 5 bases and J by 2 bases, 6 bases remained unmatched. Germline CDR1 reads PRHDT; CDR2 reads FYEKMQ (reference sequence). Variable domain in full (rest from reference TRBV13 and TRBJ2-2): AAGVIQSPRHLIKEKRETATLKCYPIPRHDTVYWYQQGPGQDPQFLISFYEKMQSDKGSIPDRFSAQQFSDYHSELNMSSLELGDSALYFCASSNRDRENTGELFFGEGSRLTVL.